This T cell receptor (beta chain) was captured in a study of T cell responses to AZD1222 COVID-19 vaccine. Study as a whole: Both about-4-week and about-12-week second-dose recipients were combined.

Overall study findings and caveats: Only a handful of people who got AZD1222 tested seropositive at baseline. Donors were mostly white British, more females; clonal diversity possibly underestimated. Among spike-specific TCRs, nearly half reportedly target unmutated variant regions.

Comment on this clone: Its target is unknown.

Sequenced by immunoSEQ multiplex PCR; TCRdb stores in-frame clones only, minus some. The sample includes roughly 67,000 clones, about 88% of them seen just once. The V gene's germline CDR1 is SGDLS and CDR2 YYNGEE. The CDR3 is made up of 11 amino acids. Trimming cost V 9 bases and J 7 bases, with 10 bases left between them. The sample was peripheral blood, taken on day 0 of AZD1222 vaccination. The receptor was derived from an adult in good health. The rearrangement uses TRBV9 and TRBJ1-4; the D is unclear. The CDR3 reads CATQQSEKLFF. The CDR3 nucleotides read TGTGCCACGCAACAGAGTGAAAAACTGTTTTTT.